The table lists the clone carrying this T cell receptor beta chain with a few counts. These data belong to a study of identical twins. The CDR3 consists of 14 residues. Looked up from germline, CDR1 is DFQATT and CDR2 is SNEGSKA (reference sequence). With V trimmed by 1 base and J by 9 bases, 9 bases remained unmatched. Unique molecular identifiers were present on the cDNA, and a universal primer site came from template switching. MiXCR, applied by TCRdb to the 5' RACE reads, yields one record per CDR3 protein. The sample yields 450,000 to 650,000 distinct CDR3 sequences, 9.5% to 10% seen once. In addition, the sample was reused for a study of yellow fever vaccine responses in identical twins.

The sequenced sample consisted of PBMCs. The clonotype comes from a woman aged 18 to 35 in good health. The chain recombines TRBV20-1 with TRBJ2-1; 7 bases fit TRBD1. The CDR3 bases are TGCAGTGCTAGAGGTGGGACAGATGCGCGTGAGCAGTTCTTC. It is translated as CSARGGTDAREQFF.